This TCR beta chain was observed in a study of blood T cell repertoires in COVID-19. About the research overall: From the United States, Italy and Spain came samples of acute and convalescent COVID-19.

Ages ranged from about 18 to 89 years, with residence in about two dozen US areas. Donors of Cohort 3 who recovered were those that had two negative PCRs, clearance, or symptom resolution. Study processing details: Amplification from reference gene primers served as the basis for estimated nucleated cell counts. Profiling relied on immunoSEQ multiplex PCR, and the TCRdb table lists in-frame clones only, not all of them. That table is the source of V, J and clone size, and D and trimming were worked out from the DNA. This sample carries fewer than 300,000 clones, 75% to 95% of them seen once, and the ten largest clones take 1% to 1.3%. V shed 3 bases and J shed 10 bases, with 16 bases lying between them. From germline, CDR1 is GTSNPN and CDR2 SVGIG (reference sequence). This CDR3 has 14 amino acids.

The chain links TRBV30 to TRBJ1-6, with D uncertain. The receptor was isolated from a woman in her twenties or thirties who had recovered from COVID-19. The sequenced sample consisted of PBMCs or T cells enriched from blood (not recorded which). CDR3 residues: CAWRGVGGRSPLHF. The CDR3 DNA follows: TGTGCCTGGAGGGGCGTCGGAGGCCGATCACCCCTCCACTTT.